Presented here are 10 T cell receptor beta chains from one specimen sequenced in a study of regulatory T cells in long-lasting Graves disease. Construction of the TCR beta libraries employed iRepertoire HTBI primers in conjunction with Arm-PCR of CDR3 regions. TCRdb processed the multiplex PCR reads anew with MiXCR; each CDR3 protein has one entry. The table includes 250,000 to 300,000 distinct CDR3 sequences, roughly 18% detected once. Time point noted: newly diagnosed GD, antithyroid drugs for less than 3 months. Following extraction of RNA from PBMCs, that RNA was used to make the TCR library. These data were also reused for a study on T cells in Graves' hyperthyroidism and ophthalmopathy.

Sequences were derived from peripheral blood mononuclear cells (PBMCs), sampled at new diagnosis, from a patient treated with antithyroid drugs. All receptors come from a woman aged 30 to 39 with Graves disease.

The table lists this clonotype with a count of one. Here the CDR3 DNA reads TGTGCCAGCAGCCCCCAGTGGGGGTGCTATGGCTACACCTTC. It translates to CASSPQWGCYGYTF. J is TRBJ1-2 and V is TRBV7-2; D is possibly TRBD1 (5 bases). The CDR3 is made up of 14 amino acids. Trimming shortened V by 5 bases and J by 4 bases, and 14 bases separated the two germline ends. Germline assignment: CDR1 SGHTA and CDR2 FQGNSA.

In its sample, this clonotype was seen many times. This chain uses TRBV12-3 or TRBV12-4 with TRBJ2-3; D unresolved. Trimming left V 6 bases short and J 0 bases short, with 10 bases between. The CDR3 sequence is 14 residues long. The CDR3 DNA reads TGTGCCAGCAGCGACAAACCAAGCACAGATACGCAGTATTTT. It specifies CASSDKPSTDTQYF.

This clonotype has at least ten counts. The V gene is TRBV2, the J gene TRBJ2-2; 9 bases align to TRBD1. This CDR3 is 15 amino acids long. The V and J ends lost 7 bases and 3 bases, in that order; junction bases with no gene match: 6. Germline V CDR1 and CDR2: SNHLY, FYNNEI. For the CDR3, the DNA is TGTGCCAGCACCCAACAGGGGGCAGACACCGGGGAGCTGTTTTTT. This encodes CASTQQGADTGELFF. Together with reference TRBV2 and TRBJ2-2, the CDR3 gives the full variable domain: EPEVTQTPSHQVTQMGQEVILRCVPISNHLYFYWYRQILGQKVEFLVSFYNNEISEKSEIFDDQFSVERPDGSNFTLKIRSTKLEDSAMYFCASTQQGADTGELFFGEGSRLTVL.

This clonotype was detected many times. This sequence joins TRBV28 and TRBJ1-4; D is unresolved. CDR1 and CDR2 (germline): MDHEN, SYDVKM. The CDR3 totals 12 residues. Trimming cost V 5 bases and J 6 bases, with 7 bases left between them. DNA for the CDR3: TGTGCCAGCAGTCCCCTCTATGAAAAACTGTTTTTT. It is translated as CASSPLYEKLFF.

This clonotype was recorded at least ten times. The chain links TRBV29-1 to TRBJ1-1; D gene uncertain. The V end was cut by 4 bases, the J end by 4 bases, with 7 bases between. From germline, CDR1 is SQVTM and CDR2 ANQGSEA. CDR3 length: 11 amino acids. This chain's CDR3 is CSVAIRTEAFF. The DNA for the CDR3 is TGCAGCGTTGCAATTCGCACTGAAGCTTTCTTT.

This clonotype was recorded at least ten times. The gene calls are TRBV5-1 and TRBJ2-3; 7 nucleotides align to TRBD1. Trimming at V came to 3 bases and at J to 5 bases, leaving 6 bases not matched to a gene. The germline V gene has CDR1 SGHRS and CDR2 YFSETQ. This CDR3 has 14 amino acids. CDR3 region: CASSSEPGGDTQYF. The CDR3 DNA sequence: TGCGCCAGCAGCTCAGAACCAGGGGGAGATACGCAGTATTTT.

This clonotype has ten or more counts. The CDR3 DNA reads TGTGCCAGCAAAGGGGCGGCTACCACAGATACGCAGTATTTT. Its protein is CASKGAATTDTQYF. This chain connects TRBV9 to TRBJ2-3, with TRBD1 as a possible D gene (5 bases). CDR1 and CDR2 from the germline V gene are SGDLS and YYNGEE. V shed 6 bases and J shed 2 bases, with 13 bases lying between them. The CDR3 runs to 14 residues.

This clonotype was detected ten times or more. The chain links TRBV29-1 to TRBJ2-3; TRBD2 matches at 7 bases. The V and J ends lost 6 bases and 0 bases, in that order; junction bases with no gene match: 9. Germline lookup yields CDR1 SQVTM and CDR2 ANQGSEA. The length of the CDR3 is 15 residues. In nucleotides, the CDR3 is TGCAGCGTCCTAAGGGTAGCGGGCAGCACAGATACGCAGTATTTT. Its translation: CSVLRVAGSTDTQYF.

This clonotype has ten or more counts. The CDR3 DNA follows: TGCGCCAGCAGCTTGGAGGGACTAGCGGGGAGCTCCTACGAGCAGTACTTC. It translates to CASSLEGLAGSSYEQYF. The V gene is TRBV5-1, the J gene TRBJ2-7; 13 nucleotides align to TRBD2. Trimming removed 0 bases from V and 0 bases from J; junction bases left unmatched: 3. Germline CDR1 SGHRS, CDR2 YFSETQ. The CDR3 is made up of 17 amino acids. The variable domain in full, completed from reference TRBV5-1 and TRBJ2-7, reads KAGVTQTPRYLIKTRGQQVTLSCSPISGHRSVSWYQQTPGQGLQFLFEYFSETQRNKGNFPGRFSGRQFSNSRSEMNVSTLELGDSALYLCASSLEGLAGSSYEQYFGPGTRLTVT.

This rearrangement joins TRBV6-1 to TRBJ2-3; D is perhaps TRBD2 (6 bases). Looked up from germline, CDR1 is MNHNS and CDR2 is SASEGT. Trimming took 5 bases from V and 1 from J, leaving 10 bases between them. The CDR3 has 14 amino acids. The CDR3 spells CASSRDSRTDTQYF. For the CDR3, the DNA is TGTGCCAGCAGTCGGGACTCCCGCACAGATACGCAGTATTTT.